The clone carrying this TCR beta chain came up many times. What it binds is not known. These data are taken from a study of T cells in Graves' hyperthyroidism and ophthalmopathy. TCR beta CDR3 regions were amplified from RNA transcripts. With the HTBI primer set, the TCR CDR3 went through a first round of RT-PCR. TCRdb redid the calling of the multiplex PCR reads with MiXCR, one entry per CDR3 protein. The sample lists around 450,000 distinct CDR3 sequences; 15% to 19% were seen once. Study-wide results and caveats: Most thyroid clonotypes expanded above 0.001 were also detected in blood.

Trimming shortened V by 7 bases and J by 0 bases, and 13 bases separated the two germline ends. The CDR3 extends over 14 amino acids. Looked up from germline, CDR1 is ENHRY and CDR2 is SYGVKD. Each patient was aged 18 to 65 and had newly diagnosed hyperthyroidism of under 2 months' duration. The sample consisted of blood. The chain joins TRBV10-3 to TRBJ2-7; D may be TRBD1 or TRBD2 (5 bases each). The receptor's source is a woman aged 18-29 years with Graves' hyperthyroidism. CDR3: CAINRGPSSYEQYF. The CDR3 coding sequence is TGTGCCATCAACCGGGGACCCAGCTCCTACGAGCAGTACTTC.